These 5 T cell receptor beta chains share one sample of origin, sequenced in a study of blood T cell dynamics during melanoma immunotherapy. Time point given: pre-treatment baseline. Produced via immunoSEQ multiplex PCR; TCRdb's table is partial and in-frame only. The data hold about 10,000 clones, with about 85% observed a single time. The sample in question was blood, obtained from a patient treated with checkpoint blockade. The receptors shown here come from a human donor with melanoma.

The rearrangement uses TRBV9 and TRBJ2-6; D gene unclear. Per germline, CDR1 SGDLS and CDR2 YYNGEE. The CDR3 loop spans 15 amino acids. V dropped 4 bases and J dropped 4 bases, with 12 bases sitting between them. CDR3 sequence: CASSPDPSGANVLTF. CDR3 nucleotides: TGTGCCAGCAGCCCCGATCCGTCGGGGGCCAACGTCCTGACTTTC.

This chain links TRBV7-9 with TRBJ1-2, with TRBD1 matching over 7 bases. The ends lost 0 bases at V and 5 bases at J; junction bases unmatched: 3. CDR3 size: 14 residues. Germline assignment: CDR1 SEHNR and CDR2 FQNEAQ (reference sequence). The CDR3 sequence is CASSLAGTAYGYTF. The CDR3, as DNA: TGTGCCAGCAGCTTAGCCGGGACAGCTTATGGCTACACCTTC.

The J gene is TRBJ2-5, the V gene TRBV28, with 10 positions matching TRBD2. Trimming cost V 6 bases and J 2 bases; bases outside gene matches: 18. Germline lookup yields CDR1 MDHEN and CDR2 SYDVKM. This CDR3 is built from 19 residues. CDR3 protein: CASRTQGASGRFGQETQYF. The CDR3 coding sequence is TGTGCCAGCAGGACCCAGGGAGCTAGCGGGAGATTTGGGCAAGAGACCCAGTACTTC.

The gene calls are TRBV7-9 and TRBJ1-1; possibly TRBD1 for D (6 bases). Trimming shortened V by 1 base and J by 1 base, and 7 bases separated the two germline ends. Germline lookup yields CDR1 SEHNR and CDR2 FQNEAQ (reference sequence). This CDR3 comprises 14 residues. CDR3 protein: CASSLGQENTEAFF. The CDR3 bases are TGTGCCAGCAGCTTAGGACAGGAGAACACTGAAGCTTTCTTT.

This clone was recorded once. The V gene is TRBV5-6, the J gene TRBJ1-2; a weak D match, TRBD1 (5 bases). Looked up from germline, CDR1 is SGHDT and CDR2 is YYEEEE. The length of the CDR3 is 14 residues. V was trimmed by 0 bases and J by 5 bases, leaving 11 bases between them. CDR3: CASSLEGDQYGYTF. Written as DNA, the CDR3 is TGTGCCAGCAGCTTGGAAGGGGACCAATATGGCTACACCTTC.